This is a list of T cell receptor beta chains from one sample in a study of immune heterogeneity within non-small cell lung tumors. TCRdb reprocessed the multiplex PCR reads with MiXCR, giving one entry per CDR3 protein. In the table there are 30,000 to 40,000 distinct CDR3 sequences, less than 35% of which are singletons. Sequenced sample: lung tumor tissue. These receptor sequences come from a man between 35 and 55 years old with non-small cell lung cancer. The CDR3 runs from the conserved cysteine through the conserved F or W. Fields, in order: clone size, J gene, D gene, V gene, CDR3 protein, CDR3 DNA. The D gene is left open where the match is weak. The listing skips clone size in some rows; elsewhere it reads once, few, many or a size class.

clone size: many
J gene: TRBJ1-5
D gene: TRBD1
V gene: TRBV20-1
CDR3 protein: CSASGTANYQPQHF
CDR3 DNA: TGCAGTGCTAGCGGGACAGCTAACTATCAGCCCCAGCATTTT

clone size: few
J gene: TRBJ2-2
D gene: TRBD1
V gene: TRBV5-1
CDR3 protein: CASSWMDRGEAGELFF
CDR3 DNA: TGCGCCAGCAGCTGGATGGACAGGGGGGAGGCCGGGGAGCTGTTTTTT

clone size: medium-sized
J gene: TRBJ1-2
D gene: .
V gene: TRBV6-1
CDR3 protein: CASSMTMLGGYTF
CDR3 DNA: TGTGCCAGCAGCATGACGATGCTCGGGGGCTACACCTTC

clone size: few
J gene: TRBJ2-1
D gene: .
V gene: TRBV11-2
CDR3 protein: CASRLDLPSTNEQFF
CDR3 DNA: TGTGCCAGCAGATTAGATCTCCCGAGTACGAATGAGCAGTTCTTC

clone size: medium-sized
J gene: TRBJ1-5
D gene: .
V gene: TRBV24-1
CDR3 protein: CATSDGLQPQHF
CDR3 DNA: TGTGCCACCAGTGATGGACTGCAGCCCCAGCATTTT

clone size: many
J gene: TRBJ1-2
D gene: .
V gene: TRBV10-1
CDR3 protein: CASRTPLKFFF
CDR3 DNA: TGCGCCAGCAGAACTCCCCTGAAGTTTTTCTTC

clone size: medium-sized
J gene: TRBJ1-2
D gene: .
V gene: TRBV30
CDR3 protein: CAWSQVRGHLYGYTF
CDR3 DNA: TGTGCCTGGAGTCAGGTGCGGGGACACTTATATGGCTACACCTTC

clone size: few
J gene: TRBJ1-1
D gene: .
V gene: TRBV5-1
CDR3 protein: CASSLQADTEAFF
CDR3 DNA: TGCGCCAGCAGCTTACAGGCGGACACTGAAGCTTTCTTT

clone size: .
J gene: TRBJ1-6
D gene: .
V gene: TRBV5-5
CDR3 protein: CASSPGTKNSPLHF
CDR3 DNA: TGTGCCAGCAGCCCCGGGACAAAAAATTCACCCCTCCACTTT

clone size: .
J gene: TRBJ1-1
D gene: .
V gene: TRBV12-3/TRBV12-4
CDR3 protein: CASALFRGGNTEAFF
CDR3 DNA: TGTGCCAGCGCCCTTTTCCGCGGGGGCAACACTGAAGCTTTCTTT

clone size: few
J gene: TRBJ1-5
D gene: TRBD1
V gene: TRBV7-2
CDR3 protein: CASSRTGRQPQHF
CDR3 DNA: TGTGCCAGCAGTCGGACAGGGAGACAGCCCCAGCATTTT

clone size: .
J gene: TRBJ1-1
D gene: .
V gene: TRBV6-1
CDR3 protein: CASSENLRGTEAFF
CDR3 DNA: TGTGCCAGCAGTGAAAATTTGAGGGGAACTGAAGCTTTCTTT

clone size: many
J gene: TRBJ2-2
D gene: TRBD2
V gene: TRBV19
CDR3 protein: CASSRGLAQSTGELFF
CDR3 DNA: TGTGCCAGTAGCCGCGGACTAGCCCAGAGCACCGGGGAGCTGTTTTTT

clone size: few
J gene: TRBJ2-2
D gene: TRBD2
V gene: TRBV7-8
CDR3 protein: CASSLSASGRAGELFF
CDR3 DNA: TGTGCCAGCAGCTTGTCCGCTAGCGGGAGGGCCGGGGAGCTGTTTTTT

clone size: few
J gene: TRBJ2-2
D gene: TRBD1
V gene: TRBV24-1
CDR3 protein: CATQSRTGVVTGELFF
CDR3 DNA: TGTGCCACCCAATCTCGGACAGGGGTTGTCACCGGGGAGCTGTTTTTT

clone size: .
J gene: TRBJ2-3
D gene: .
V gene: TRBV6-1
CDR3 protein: CASTPGASTDTQYF
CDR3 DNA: TGTGCCAGCACCCCCGGGGCTTCCACAGATACGCAGTATTTT

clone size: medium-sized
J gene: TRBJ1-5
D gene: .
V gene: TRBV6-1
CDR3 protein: CASRQVNNQPQHF
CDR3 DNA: TGTGCCAGCAGACAGGTTAACAATCAGCCCCAGCATTTT

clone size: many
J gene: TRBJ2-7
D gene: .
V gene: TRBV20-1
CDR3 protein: CSASTDSDEQYF
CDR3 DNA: TGCAGTGCTAGTACGGATTCGGACGAGCAGTACTTC

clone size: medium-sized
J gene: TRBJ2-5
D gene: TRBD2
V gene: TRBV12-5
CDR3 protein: CALGTKTKGTQYF
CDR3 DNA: TGTGCTTTAGGGACTAAAACCAAAGGGACCCAGTACTTC

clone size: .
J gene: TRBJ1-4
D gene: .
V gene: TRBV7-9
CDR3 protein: CASSSNTGELNEKLFF
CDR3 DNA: TGTGCCAGCAGCTCGAACACAGGAGAGCTTAATGAAAAACTGTTTTTT

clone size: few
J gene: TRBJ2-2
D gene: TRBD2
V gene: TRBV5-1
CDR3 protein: CASSPGLAGVNTGELFF
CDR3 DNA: TGCGCCAGCAGCCCGGGACTAGCGGGAGTGAACACCGGGGAGCTGTTTTTT

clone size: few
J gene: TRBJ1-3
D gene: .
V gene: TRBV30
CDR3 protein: CAWSVLVAVASGNTIYF
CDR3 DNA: TGTGCCTGGAGTGTTCTCGTGGCCGTGGCCTCTGGAAACACCATATATTTT

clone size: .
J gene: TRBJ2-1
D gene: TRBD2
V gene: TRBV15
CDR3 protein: CATSRGLAGVNEQFF
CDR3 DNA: TGTGCCACCAGCCGAGGACTAGCGGGAGTCAATGAGCAGTTCTTC

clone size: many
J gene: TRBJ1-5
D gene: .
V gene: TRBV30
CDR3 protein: CAWSVDNLRPQHF
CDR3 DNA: TGTGCCTGGAGTGTGGACAACCTCCGGCCCCAGCATTTT

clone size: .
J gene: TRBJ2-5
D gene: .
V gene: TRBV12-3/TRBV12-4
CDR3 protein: CASSRTGGGETQYF
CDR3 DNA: TGTGCCAGCAGTCGGACAGGCGGGGGGGAGACCCAGTACTTC

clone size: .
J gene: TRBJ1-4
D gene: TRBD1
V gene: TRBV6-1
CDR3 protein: CASRTGTGSKKLFF
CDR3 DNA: TGTGCCAGCAGGACCGGGACAGGGTCGAAGAAACTGTTTTTT

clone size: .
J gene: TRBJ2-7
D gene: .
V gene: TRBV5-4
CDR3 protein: CASSSGTFADEQYF
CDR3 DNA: TGTGCCAGCAGCTCTGGGACCTTCGCCGACGAGCAGTACTTC

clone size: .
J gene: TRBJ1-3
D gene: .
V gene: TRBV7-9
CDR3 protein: CASSPPGNPGNTIYF
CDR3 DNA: TGTGCCAGCAGCCCACCAGGGAACCCTGGAAACACCATATATTTT

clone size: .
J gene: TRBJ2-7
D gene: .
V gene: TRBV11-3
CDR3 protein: CASSFRTIVTYEQYF
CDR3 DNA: TGTGCCAGCAGCTTTCGGACAATTGTAACCTACGAGCAGTACTTC

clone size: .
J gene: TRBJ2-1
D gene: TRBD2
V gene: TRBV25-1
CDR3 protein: CASSESGGRRVNEQFF
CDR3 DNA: TGTGCCAGCAGTGAATCCGGCGGGAGGAGAGTCAATGAGCAGTTCTTC

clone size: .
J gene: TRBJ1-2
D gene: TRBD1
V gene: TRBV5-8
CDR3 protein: CASSRDRAAPYGYTF
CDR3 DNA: TGTGCCAGCAGCCGGGACAGGGCTGCTCCTTATGGCTACACCTTC

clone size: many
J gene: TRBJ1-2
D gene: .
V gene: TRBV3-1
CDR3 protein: CASSRTRRSHSGYTF
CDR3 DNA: TGTGCCAGCAGCCGTACGCGGCGGTCCCATAGTGGCTACACCTTC

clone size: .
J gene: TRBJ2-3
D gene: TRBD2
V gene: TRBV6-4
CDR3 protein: CPRRLAGGGCDTQYF
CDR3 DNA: TGTCCCCGCCGTCTAGCGGGGGGGGGGTGTGATACGCAGTATTTT

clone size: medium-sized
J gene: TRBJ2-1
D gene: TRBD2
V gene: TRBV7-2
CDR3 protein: CASSWGLAGANEQFF
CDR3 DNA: TGTGCCAGCAGCTGGGGACTAGCGGGAGCCAATGAGCAGTTCTTC

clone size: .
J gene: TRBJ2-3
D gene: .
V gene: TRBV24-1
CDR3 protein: CATSDWGGASDTQYF
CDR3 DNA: TGTGCCACCAGTGATTGGGGCGGGGCCTCAGATACGCAGTATTTT

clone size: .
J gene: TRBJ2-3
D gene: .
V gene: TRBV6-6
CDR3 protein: CASSYGRGRADTQYF
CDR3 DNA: TGTGCCAGCAGTTACGGGCGGGGGCGGGCAGATACGCAGTATTTT

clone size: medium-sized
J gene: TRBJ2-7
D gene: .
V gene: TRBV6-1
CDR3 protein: CATGPLGAHEQYF
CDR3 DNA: TGTGCCACAGGTCCGTTAGGGGCCCACGAGCAGTACTTC

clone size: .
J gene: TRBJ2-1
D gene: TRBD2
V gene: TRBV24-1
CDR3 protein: CATSDYKREDRNGQFF
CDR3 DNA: TGTGCCACCAGTGATTATAAGCGGGAGGATAGAAATGGGCAGTTCTTC

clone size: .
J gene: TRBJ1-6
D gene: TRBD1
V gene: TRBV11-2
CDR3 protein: CASSRSDRGSERYF
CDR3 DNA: TGTGCCAGCAGCCGCTCAGACAGGGGGAGCGAGCGGTACTTC

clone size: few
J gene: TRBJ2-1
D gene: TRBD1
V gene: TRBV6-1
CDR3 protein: CASLVSDRGREQFF
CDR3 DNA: TGTGCCAGCCTCGTATCAGACAGGGGGCGAGAGCAGTTCTTC

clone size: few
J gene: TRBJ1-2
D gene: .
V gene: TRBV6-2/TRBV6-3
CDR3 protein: CASRTPAGTGLYGYTF
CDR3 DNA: TGTGCCAGCCGGACTCCGGCCGGCACAGGTCTCTATGGCTACACCTTC

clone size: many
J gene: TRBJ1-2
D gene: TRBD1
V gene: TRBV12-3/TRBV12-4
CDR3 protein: CASSRGRNYGYTF
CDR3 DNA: TGTGCCAGTTCCAGGGGGCGTAACTATGGCTACACCTTC

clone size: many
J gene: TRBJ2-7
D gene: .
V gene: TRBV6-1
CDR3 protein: CASSLRSSYEQYF
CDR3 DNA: TGTGCCAGCAGCCTTAGGAGCTCCTACGAGCAGTACTTC

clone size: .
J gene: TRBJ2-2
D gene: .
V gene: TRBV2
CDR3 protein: CASSEDYLTGELFF
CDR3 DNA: TGTGCCAGCAGTGAGGACTACCTCACCGGGGAGCTGTTTTTT

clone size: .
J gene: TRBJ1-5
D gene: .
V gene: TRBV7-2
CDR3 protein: CASSSQDQPQHF
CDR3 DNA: TGTGCCAGCAGCTCCCAGGATCAGCCCCAGCATTTT

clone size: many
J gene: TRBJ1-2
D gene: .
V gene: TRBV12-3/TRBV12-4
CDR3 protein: CASSLEPGVYGYTF
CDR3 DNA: TGTGCCAGCAGTTTAGAGCCGGGGGTATATGGCTACACCTTC

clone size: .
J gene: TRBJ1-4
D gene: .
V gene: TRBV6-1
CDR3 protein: CASSSSGGTNEKLFF
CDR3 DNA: TGTGCCAGCAGTTCAAGCGGGGGCACTAATGAAAAACTGTTTTTT

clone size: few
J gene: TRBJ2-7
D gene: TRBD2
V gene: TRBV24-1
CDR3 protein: CATSDPGRGLGEQYF
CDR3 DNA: TGTGCCACCAGTGACCCGGGGAGGGGTTTAGGGGAGCAGTACTTC

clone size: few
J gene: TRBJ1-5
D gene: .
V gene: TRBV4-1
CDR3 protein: CASSQDHEGLRAQHF
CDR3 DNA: TGCGCCAGCAGCCAAGATCACGAGGGGCTAAGGGCCCAGCATTTT